The TCR beta chain described here comes from a study of blood T cells in healthy people across ages. At the level of the study: Template switching captured about one barcoded beta molecule per two T cells. Study-wide points: Naive CD4+ cells and diversity were both higher in long-lived donors than in aged donors.

A second roughly 6 to 11 cycle PCR used barcoded and J-beta primers. TCRdb itself ran the 5' RACE reads through MiXCR, one entry per CDR3 protein. Of about 1 million distinct CDR3 sequences in the sample, around 43% were seen once. V lost 0 bases, J lost 4 bases, and 3 bases stayed unmatched. CDR1 SGHRS and CDR2 YFSETQ come from the germline V gene. There are 16 residues in the CDR3. This clonotype was counted between two and nine times. Antigen specificity is unknown. The chain recombines TRBV5-1 with TRBJ2-1; 11 positions agree with TRBD1. The sequencing sample was made of blood. This TCR was recovered from a woman aged 55-69 years in good health. In DNA, the CDR3 is TGCGCCAGCAGCTTGGTGGGACAGGGGGGGTACAATGAGCAGTTCTTC. It encodes CASSLVGQGGYNEQFF. Based on the CDR3 plus reference TRBV5-1 and TRBJ2-1, the full variable domain is KAGVTQTPRYLIKTRGQQVTLSCSPISGHRSVSWYQQTPGQGLQFLFEYFSETQRNKGNFPGRFSGRQFSNSRSEMNVSTLELGDSALYLCASSLVGQGGYNEQFFGPGTRLTVL.